This passage covers 2 T cell receptor beta chains from one sample sequenced in a study of shared clonotypes between healthy human individuals. Repertoires were generated with immunoSEQ multiplex PCR, while TCRdb's copy carries only in-frame clones and drops some. The table records some 580,000 clones, about 98% of them present only once. Naive CD8 cells comprised CD45RO-negative, CCR7-positively selected cells, excluding terminally differentiated effector memory CD45RA+ cells. The sample taken for sequencing was naive CD8+ T cells sorted from blood. All receptors come from a young man in good health.

V gene TRBV27 combines with J gene TRBJ1-2, with TRBD1 matching over 7 bases. Trimming cost V 5 bases and J 0 bases; bases outside gene matches: 6. From germline, CDR1 is MNHEY and CDR2 SMNVEV (reference sequence). This CDR3 is built from 15 residues. As DNA, the CDR3 is TGTGCCAGCAGTCCCCAGGGGGAAGCTAACTATGGCTACACCTTC. Translating it yields CASSPQGEANYGYTF.

The chain links TRBV2 to TRBJ2-5; TRBD1 agrees at 10 bases. V lost 5 bases to trimming and J lost 4 bases; unmatched junction nucleotides: 10. The CDR3 length is 16 residues. Germline V gene lookup returns CDR1 SNHLY and CDR2 FYNNEI. This CDR3 is CASSFNPGQGRETQYF. CDR3 nucleotides: TGTGCCAGCAGTTTCAACCCGGGACAGGGGAGAGAGACCCAGTACTTC.